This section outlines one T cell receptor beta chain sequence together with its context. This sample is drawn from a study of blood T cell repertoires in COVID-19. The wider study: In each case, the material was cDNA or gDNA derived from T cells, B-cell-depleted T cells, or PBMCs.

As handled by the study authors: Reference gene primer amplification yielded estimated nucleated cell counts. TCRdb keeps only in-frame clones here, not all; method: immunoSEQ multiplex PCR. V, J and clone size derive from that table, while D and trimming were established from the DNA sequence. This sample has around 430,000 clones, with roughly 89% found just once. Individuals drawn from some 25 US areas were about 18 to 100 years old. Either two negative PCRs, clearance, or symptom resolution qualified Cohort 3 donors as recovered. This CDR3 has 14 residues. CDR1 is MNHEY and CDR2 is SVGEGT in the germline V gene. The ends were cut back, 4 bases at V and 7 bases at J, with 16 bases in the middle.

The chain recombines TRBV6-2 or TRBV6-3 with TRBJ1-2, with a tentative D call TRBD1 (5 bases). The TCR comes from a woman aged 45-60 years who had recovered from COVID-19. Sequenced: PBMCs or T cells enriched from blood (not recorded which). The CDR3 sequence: CASSSPGLPPGYTF. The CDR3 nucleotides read TGTGCCAGCAGTTCCCCGGGACTCCCCCCTGGCTACACCTTC.